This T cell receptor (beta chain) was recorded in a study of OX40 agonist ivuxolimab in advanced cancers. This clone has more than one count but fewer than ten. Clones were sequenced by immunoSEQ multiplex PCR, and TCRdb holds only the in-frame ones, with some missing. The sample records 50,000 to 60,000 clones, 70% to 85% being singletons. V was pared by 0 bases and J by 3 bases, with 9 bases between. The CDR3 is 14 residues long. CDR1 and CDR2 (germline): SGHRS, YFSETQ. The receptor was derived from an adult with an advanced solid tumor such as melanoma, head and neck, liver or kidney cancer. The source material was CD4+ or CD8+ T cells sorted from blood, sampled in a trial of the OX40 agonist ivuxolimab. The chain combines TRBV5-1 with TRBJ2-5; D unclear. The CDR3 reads CASSLAVQKETQYF. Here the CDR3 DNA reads TGCGCCAGCAGCTTGGCCGTACAGAAAGAGACCCAGTACTTC.